Following are 32 T cell receptor beta chains from one sample sequenced in a study of regulatory T cells in long-lasting Graves disease. Arm-PCR of CDR3 regions with iRepertoire HTBI primers generated TCR beta libraries. TCRdb re-derived calls from the multiplex PCR reads in MiXCR, one entry per CDR3 protein. Counted here are 350,000 to 450,000 distinct CDR3 sequences, around 14% occurring once; the ten biggest clones make up about a sixth. Specified time point: newly diagnosed GD, antithyroid drugs for less than 3 months. Isolated PBMC RNA provided the starting material for the TCR library. The same data also contributed to another study, on T cells in Graves' hyperthyroidism and ophthalmopathy.

Specimen: peripheral blood mononuclear cells (PBMCs), collected at new diagnosis, from a patient treated with antithyroid drugs. The receptor source for this set is a woman aged 25-40 years with Graves disease.

For this clonotype: A much larger clone sits a single nucleotide away, making a read error possible. The chain employs TRBV28 and TRBJ2-3, with a weak D call TRBD1 (5 bases). Germline CDR1 and CDR2: MDHEN and SYDVKM. V lost 3 bases to trimming and J lost 3 bases, with 13 bases between them. CDR3 length: 15 residues. The CDR3 loop is CASSLGLPVTDTQYF. The DNA for the CDR3 is TGTGCCAGCAGTTTGGGGCTCCCAGTGACAGATACGCAGTATTTT.

Regarding this clonotype: A much larger clone sits a single nucleotide away, making a read error possible. The CDR3 loop reads CASSYESPIDDQFF. The CDR3, as DNA: TGTGCCAGCAGTTACGAGTCTCCCATCGATGATCAGTTCTTC. The chain has TRBV6-5 and TRBJ2-1; D is ambiguous. Germline CDR1 is MNHEY and CDR2 is SVGAGI. The CDR3 has 14 residues.

This clonotype was counted many times. The chain links TRBV20-1 to TRBJ1-1, with TRBD1 identical over 7 bases. The V segment lost 3 bases and the J segment 4 bases; nucleotides outside the gene matches: 5. The CDR3 has 13 amino acids. Germline CDR1 and CDR2: DFQATT and SNEGSKA (reference sequence). CDR3 sequence (DNA): TGCAGTGCTAGGACAGGGCTGGGCACTGAAGCTTTCTTT. Translated, it gives CSARTGLGTEAFF.

The chain couples TRBV19 to TRBJ2-1; TRBD2 matches 10 bases. This CDR3 contains 15 residues. Germline trimming cut 4 bases from V and 8 bases from J; bases unmatched to any gene: 8. The germline CDR1 and CDR2 sequences are LNHDA and SQIVND (reference sequence). The CDR3 sequence is CASSTPGLASHEQFF. As DNA, the CDR3 is TGTGCCAGTAGTACTCCGGGACTAGCGTCTCATGAGCAGTTCTTC.

The V gene is TRBV20-1, the J gene TRBJ2-3; TRBD2 matches 10 bases. V gave up 0 bases and J gave up 3 bases; unmatched junction bases: 6. CDR1 is DFQATT and CDR2 is SNEGSKA in the germline V gene (reference sequence). The CDR3 extends over 16 amino acids. CDR3 region: CSARDPGAGGTDTQYF. CDR3 DNA sequence: TGCAGTGCTAGAGATCCTGGAGCGGGAGGGACAGATACGCAGTATTTT.

This clonotype showed up many times. The rearrangement joins TRBV12-3 or TRBV12-4 to TRBJ2-1; 7 positions match TRBD1. The CDR3 length is 15 residues. J was trimmed by 5 bases and V by 6 bases; bases with no gene match: 10. CDR3 sequence: CASRGSRDRDNEQFF. The CDR3, as DNA: TGTGCCAGCAGAGGTTCCCGGGACAGAGACAATGAGCAGTTCTTC.

There are a few counts of this clonotype. V is TRBV7-9 and J is TRBJ2-2, with 7 bases matching TRBD1. The J segment lost 0 bases and the V segment lost 4 bases, leaving 8 bases of the junction unmatched. Germline values: CDR1 SEHNR, CDR2 FQNEAQ (reference sequence). The CDR3 sequence is 17 residues long. Here the CDR3 reads CASSSTGTATNTGELFF. The CDR3 DNA sequence: TGTGCCAGCAGCTCCACTGGGACAGCGACGAACACCGGGGAGCTGTTTTTT.

This clonotype was picked up many times. The chain carries TRBV6-1 and TRBJ2-3; 7 bases fit TRBD1. The CDR3 contains 15 residues. Germline loops: CDR1 MNHNS, CDR2 SASEGT. Trimming at V came to 6 bases and at J to 4 bases, leaving 10 bases not matched to a gene. CDR3 residues: CASRTQGTAADTQYF. The CDR3 DNA reads as TGTGCCAGCAGAACACAGGGGACAGCGGCAGATACGCAGTATTTT.

The chain recombines TRBV5-1 with TRBJ1-3; D perhaps matches TRBD1 (5 bases). Germline CDR1 SGHRS, CDR2 YFSETQ. Trimming removed 4 bases from V and 9 bases from J, with 14 bases in between. This CDR3 has 13 amino acids. CDR3 loop: CASSGGLRGTIYF. The DNA of the CDR3 is TGCGCCAGCAGCGGGGGACTTCGGGGCACCATATATTTT.

In its sample, this clonotype was seen many times. V usage is TRBV11-2 and J usage is TRBJ2-2; D is possibly TRBD1 or TRBD2 (5 bases each). V was clipped by 1 base and J by 4 bases, with 13 bases between them. CDR3 length: 16 residues. CDR1 is SGHAT, CDR2 FQNNGV, per germline. The CDR3 nucleotides are TGTGCCAGCAGCTTAGCCCAGGGCGGGCTCACCGGGGAGCTGTTTTTT. Its translation: CASSLAQGGLTGELFF. Full variable domain (rest looked up from reference TRBV11-2 and TRBJ2-2): EAGVAQSPRYKIIEKRQSVAFWCNPISGHATLYWYQQILGQGPKLLIQFQNNGVVDDSQLPKDRFSAERLKGVDSTLKIQPAKLEDSAVYLCASSLAQGGLTGELFFGEGSRLTVL.

This clonotype has more than one count but fewer than ten. A read error likely explains this, since a far larger clone differs by one base. This chain uses TRBV11-2 with TRBJ2-3; D is perhaps TRBD1 (6 bases). Gene TRBJ2-1 matches the end of the DNA better, so the J call may be wrong. This CDR3 is 15 amino acids long. Germline V gene lookup returns CDR1 SGHAT and CDR2 FQNNGV. Here the CDR3 DNA reads TGTGCCAGCAGCTTCCCGAGCGGTAGGGGGAATGGGCAGTTCTTC. Its translation: CASSFPSGRGNGQFF.

This clonotype was seen repeatedly, ten times or more. The chain uses TRBV7-3 and TRBJ2-1; a possible D gene is TRBD2 (6 bases). Looked up from germline, CDR1 is SGHTA and CDR2 is FQGTGA. The CDR3 has 15 residues. Trimming took off 4 bases at V and 4 bases at J, with 14 bases between the two ends. The CDR3 spells CASSSGPTSYNEQFF. The DNA for the CDR3 is TGTGCCAGCAGCTCCGGCCCGACTAGTTACAATGAGCAGTTCTTC.

This clonotype was detected many times. V usage is TRBV18 and J usage is TRBJ1-2, with no clear D. V lost 2 bases to trimming and J lost 4 bases, with 11 bases between them. From germline, CDR1 is KGHSH and CDR2 LQKENI. This CDR3 is 14 amino acids long. The CDR3 region has the DNA TGTGCCAGCTCACCAGAAGTCGGGGTCTATGGCTACACCTTC. Protein: CASSPEVGVYGYTF.

There are many counts of this clonotype. The genes are TRBV11-2 and TRBJ2-5; TRBD2 matches 7 bases. CDR3 size: 14 residues. V trimming: 6 bases; J trimming: 4 bases; junction bases outside the gene matches: 8. Germline assignment: CDR1 SGHAT and CDR2 FQNNGV. The CDR3: CASRTWGGRETQYF. The DNA of the CDR3 is TGTGCCAGCAGGACATGGGGAGGGCGAGAGACCCAGTACTTC.

V is TRBV5-1 and J is TRBJ1-2; D not certain. Germline CDR1 is SGHRS and CDR2 is YFSETQ. This CDR3 has 15 residues. V was shortened by 0 bases and J by 2 bases, with 11 bases between the two germline ends. CDR3: CASSLAWGENYGYTF. The CDR3 DNA reads as TGCGCCAGCAGCTTGGCTTGGGGTGAAAACTATGGCTACACCTTC.

The genes are TRBV28 and TRBJ1-6, with a weak D call TRBD1 (5 bases). Trimming took 6 bases from V and 7 from J, leaving 13 bases between them. CDR3 length: 14 residues. Germline CDR1 is MDHEN and CDR2 is SYDVKM. The CDR3 sequence is CASSPSGGNSPLHF. The CDR3 bases are TGTGCCAGCAGCCCTTCGGGGGGAAATTCACCCCTCCACTTT.

This clonotype was detected many times. The rearrangement uses TRBV30 and TRBJ1-6, with TRBD1 matching 9 bases. There are 14 residues in the CDR3. CDR1 GTSNPN and CDR2 SVGIG come from the germline V gene (reference sequence). J gave up 6 bases and V 5 bases, and 5 bases lay outside the gene matches. CDR3 sequence (DNA): TGTGCCTGGGCCGGGACAGGGCGTAATTCACCCCTCCACTTT. Protein sequence: CAWAGTGRNSPLHF.

There are a few counts of this clonotype. V and J are TRBV25-1 and TRBJ2-4; a weak D match, TRBD2 (7 bases). The CDR3 totals 16 residues. Looked up from germline, CDR1 is MGHDK and CDR2 is SYGVNS. V was pared by 4 bases and J by 5 bases, with 18 bases between. The CDR3 sequence: CASSVILGGGENIQYF. The DNA for the CDR3 is TGTGCCAGCAGTGTCATTCTGGGGGGGGGCGAAAACATTCAGTACTTC.

This clonotype was observed many times. The gene calls are TRBV30 and TRBJ2-2, with a weak D call TRBD2 (5 bases). Trimming cost V 5 bases and J 6 bases, with 13 bases left between them. CDR3 length: 13 residues. The germline gives CDR1 GTSNPN, CDR2 SVGIG (reference sequence). The CDR3 protein is CAWRRTDAGELFF. In DNA form, the CDR3 reads TGTGCCTGGCGCCGGACTGACGCCGGGGAGCTGTTTTTT. Full variable domain (remainder filled in from reference TRBV30 and TRBJ2-2): SQTIHQWPATLVQPVGSPLSLECTVEGTSNPNLYWYRQAAGRGLQLLFYSVGIGQISSEVPQNLSASRPQDRQFILSSKKLLLSDSGFYLCAWRRTDAGELFFGEGSRLTVL.

This clonotype occurred many times. This sequence joins TRBV20-1 and TRBJ2-7; 7 bases agree with TRBD2. The CDR3 runs 15 residues. The V segment lost 6 bases and the J segment 2 bases; nucleotides outside the gene matches: 13. Germline V gene data show CDR1 as DFQATT and CDR2 as SNEGSKA (reference sequence). This CDR3 is CSAGGTETGPYEQYF. CDR3 sequence (DNA): TGCAGTGCGGGGGGGACGGAAACGGGCCCCTACGAGCAGTACTTC.

This clonotype occurred a few times. The chain couples TRBV10-1 to TRBJ2-7, with D possibly TRBD2 on 5 matching bases. The germline V gene has CDR1 WNHNN and CDR2 SYGVQD (reference sequence). Trimming took off 5 bases at V and 2 bases at J, with 10 bases between the two ends. CDR3 length: 13 amino acids. CDR3 bases: TGCGCCAGCAGTCAGGAACTAGCCTACGAGCAGTACTTC. Encoded protein: CASSQELAYEQYF.

This clonotype was observed many times. The chain uses TRBV20-1 and TRBJ1-5, with 10 bases lining up with TRBD1. CDR3 length equals 14 residues. V shed 3 bases, J shed 5 bases, and the junction held 4 bases outside the gene matches. Germline V gene sequence: CDR1 DFQATT, CDR2 SNEGSKA (reference sequence). Here the CDR3 reads CSARGGQGYQPQHF. The CDR3 DNA follows: TGCAGTGCTAGGGGGGGACAGGGGTATCAGCCCCAGCATTTT.

This clonotype was picked up many times. The rearrangement uses TRBV4-2 and TRBJ2-1; D gene unclear. Germline V gives CDR1 LGHNA, CDR2 YNFKEQ. V was shortened by 2 bases and J by 4 bases, with 3 bases between the two germline ends. This CDR3 is 12 amino acids long. The CDR3 nucleotides read TGTGCCAGCAGCCAAACATACAATGAGCAGTTCTTC. Its translation: CASSQTYNEQFF.

In this sample, this clonotype turned up many times. The chain recombines TRBV10-3 with TRBJ2-3; unclear D gene. The V end was cut by 7 bases, the J end by 2 bases, with 10 bases between. There are 13 residues in the CDR3. The germline CDR1 and CDR2 sequences are ENHRY and SYGVKD. The CDR3 DNA reads TGTGCCATCAAGGATGTCACCACAGATACGCAGTATTTT. Amino acids: CAIKDVTTDTQYF.

This clonotype was seen a single time. This may be a read error: a much more frequent sequence differs by one nucleotide. Likely a read error: the CDR3 ends without its conserved phenylalanine or tryptophan. The chain employs TRBV7-9 and TRBJ1-4, with D perhaps matching TRBD1 (6 bases). The CDR3 consists of 14 residues. Per germline, CDR1 SEHNR and CDR2 FQNEAQ (reference sequence). V lost 5 bases and J 8 bases, leaving 15 bases between the germline ends. CDR3 in DNA: TGTGCCAGCAGCAACCGGACAGAGGGAGAAAAACTGTTTTCT. The encoded protein is CASSNRTEGEKLFS.

This clonotype was recorded once. The gene calls are TRBV5-4 and TRBJ1-3; unclear D gene. CDR3 length equals 14 residues. Per the germline V gene, CDR1 is SGHNT and CDR2 is YYREEE (reference sequence). V dropped 1 base and J dropped 0 bases, with 5 bases sitting between them. Here the CDR3 DNA reads TGTGCCAGCAGCTTGCCAGGCTCTGGAAACACCATATATTTT. Translation gives CASSLPGSGNTIYF.

Ten or more counts support this clonotype. The chain links TRBV14 to TRBJ2-5; tentative D call: TRBD2 (7 bases). Germline V gene lookup returns CDR1 SGHDN and CDR2 FVKESK. The CDR3 has 14 residues. V lost 4 bases and J lost 4, with 13 bases in between. CDR3 in amino acids: CASSPGGRPETQYF. The CDR3 DNA is TGTGCCAGCAGCCCGGGGGGCCGCCCAGAGACCCAGTACTTC.

This clonotype was recorded at least ten times. The chain carries TRBV30 and TRBJ1-4; no clear D. V lost 5 bases, J lost 4 bases, and 8 bases lay in between. This CDR3 spans 12 amino acids. Germline CDR1 and CDR2: GTSNPN and SVGIG (reference sequence). CDR3 sequence: CAWGRYNEKLFF. The CDR3 region has the DNA TGTGCCTGGGGGCGTTATAATGAAAAACTGTTTTTT.

This clonotype was detected many times. V and J are TRBV27 and TRBJ2-7, with TRBD1 identical over 11 bases. From germline, CDR1 is MNHEY and CDR2 SMNVEV (reference sequence). After removal of 2 bases from V and 3 bases from J, the junction contained 9 bases not matched to a gene. The CDR3 consists of 17 residues. Here the CDR3 reads CASSLRLGQGASYEQYF. The CDR3 nucleotides are TGTGCCAGCAGTTTACGACTAGGACAGGGGGCAAGCTACGAGCAGTACTTC.

This clonotype has just a few counts. This rearrangement joins TRBV20-1 to TRBJ2-7; D is unclear. The germline V and J ends were trimmed by 0 bases and 6 bases, with 9 bases remaining between them. Germline CDR1 and CDR2: DFQATT and SNEGSKA (reference sequence). The CDR3 is 12 residues long. As DNA, the CDR3 is TGCAGTGCTAGAGAGGCCTCGGCCGAGCAGTACTTC. Amino acids: CSAREASAEQYF.

V is TRBV6-1 and J is TRBJ2-7; 8 bases align to TRBD1. The CDR3 has 14 residues. Germline V gives CDR1 MNHNS, CDR2 SASEGT. The V and J ends lost 3 bases and 4 bases, in that order; junction bases with no gene match: 5. The CDR3 bases are TGTGCCAGCAGTGACCAGGGGGCTCGGTACGAGCAGTACTTC. This translates into CASSDQGARYEQYF.

This chain connects TRBV27 to TRBJ1-2; D unresolved. Germline CDR1 reads MNHEY; CDR2 reads SMNVEV (reference sequence). CDR3 size: 13 residues. V lost 5 bases to trimming and J lost 8 bases, with 15 bases between them. In DNA form, the CDR3 reads TGTGCCAGCAGTCCCCGGATGGGATCCGGCTACACCTTC. This translates into CASSPRMGSGYTF.